The 29 T cell receptor beta chains presented below share a single source sample, sequenced in a study of cytomegalovirus exposure and HLA in healthy donors. TCRdb keeps only in-frame clones here, not all; method: immunoSEQ multiplex PCR. Among approximately 140,000 clones listed, 70% to 90% were seen once. The specimen sequenced was PBMCs. These receptors all come from a man aged 18 to 30 in good health and CMV-seropositive.

This sequence joins TRBV7-9 and TRBJ2-1; 8 nucleotides agree with TRBD2. From germline, CDR1 is SEHNR and CDR2 FQNEAQ (reference sequence). This CDR3 is built from 15 residues. The V and J ends lost 2 bases and 6 bases, in that order; junction bases with no gene match: 6. The CDR3 nucleotides read TGTGCCAGCAGCTTATTTGGCGGGGGGCCCAATGAGCAGTTCTTC. This gives the protein CASSLFGGGPNEQFF.

The chain carries TRBV27 and TRBJ2-1, with 14 bases fitting TRBD2. The trim removed 3 bases at V and 7 bases at J, leaving 8 bases unmatched. CDR1 MNHEY and CDR2 SMNVEV come from the germline V gene (reference sequence). The CDR3 sequence is 17 residues long. CDR3 DNA sequence: TGTGCCAGCAGTTTCCGACTAGCGGGAGGGCCCGGAAATGAGCAGTTCTTC. Translation gives CASSFRLAGGPGNEQFF.

The chain joins TRBV11-2 to TRBJ2-7; 10 bases align to TRBD2. The CDR3 is 18 amino acids. Germline trimming cut 4 bases from V and 2 bases from J; bases unmatched to any gene: 14. Germline CDR1 SGHAT, CDR2 FQNNGV. CDR3 DNA: TGTGCCAGCAGCTCTGGGACATACTGGACTAGCGGTGCCTACGAGCAGTACTTC. Its protein product is CASSSGTYWTSGAYEQYF.

The V gene is TRBV6-1, the J gene TRBJ2-4, with 13 bases aligning to TRBD2. The ends lost 2 bases at V and 1 base at J; junction bases unmatched: 8. CDR1 is MNHNS, CDR2 SASEGT, per germline. The CDR3 loop spans 19 amino acids. The CDR3 spells CASSETSGGVAYAKNIQYF. CDR3 in DNA: TGTGCCAGCAGTGAAACTAGCGGGGGGGTCGCTTATGCCAAAAACATTCAGTACTTC.

The genes are TRBV9 and TRBJ2-1, with 12 bases matching TRBD2. This CDR3 spans 14 amino acids. The ends lost 2 bases at V and 10 bases at J; junction bases unmatched: 4. Germline V lookup: CDR1 SGDLS, CDR2 YYNGEE. The CDR3 coding sequence is TGTGCCAGCAGCGTGGCCACTAGCGGGGGGGAGCAGTTCTTC. This encodes CASSVATSGGEQFF.

J is TRBJ1-2 and V is TRBV7-2; the D gene is possibly TRBD1 (5 bases). V dropped 6 bases and J dropped 4 bases, with 21 bases sitting between them. Looked up from germline, CDR1 is SGHTA and CDR2 is FQGNSA. The CDR3 runs to 16 residues. Here the CDR3 DNA reads TGTGCCAGCAGTGATTTCACCCCCTGGACAATCTATGGCTACACCTTC. Protein sequence: CASSDFTPWTIYGYTF.

The chain joins TRBV13 to TRBJ2-2; 13 positions match TRBD2. V shed 2 bases, J shed 5 bases, and the junction held 11 bases outside the gene matches. The CDR3 has 19 amino acids. Germline V gene data show CDR1 as PRHDT and CDR2 as FYEKMQ (reference sequence). DNA of the CDR3: TGTGCCAGCAGCTTAATAGGGTGGACTAGCGGGAGTCGGACCGGGGAGCTGTTTTTT. Translated: CASSLIGWTSGSRTGELFF.

The V call is TRBV5-1, the J call TRBJ2-1; TRBD2 aligns across 7 bases. Germline-derived CDR1 and CDR2 are SGHRS and YFSETQ. The CDR3 runs to 13 residues. V lost 3 bases, J lost 3 bases, and 0 bases stayed unmatched. CDR3 sequence reads: CASSSGGYNEQFF. In nucleotides, the CDR3 is TGCGCCAGCAGCTCGGGAGGCTACAATGAGCAGTTCTTC.

The rearrangement uses TRBV5-1 and TRBJ2-7, with D possibly TRBD1 on 6 matching bases. With 4 bases removed from V and 5 bases from J, the gap between germline ends came to 13 bases. This CDR3 spans 13 amino acids. Per germline, CDR1 SGHRS and CDR2 YFSETQ. The CDR3 DNA reads as TGCGCCAGCAGCGTTCAGGGGTCCCACGAGCAGTACTTC. Translating gives CASSVQGSHEQYF.

This rearrangement joins TRBV27 to TRBJ2-7; the match to TRBD1 covers 7 bases. Germline CDR1 MNHEY, CDR2 SMNVEV (reference sequence). The CDR3 spans 14 residues. V lost 8 bases, J lost 2 bases, and 9 bases stayed unmatched. CDR3: CASRRQGLAYEQYF. CDR3 bases: TGTGCCAGCCGACGACAGGGTCTAGCCTACGAGCAGTACTTC.

This chain connects TRBV7-2 to TRBJ1-1; D remains unclear. This CDR3 is built from 14 residues. Germline V CDR1 and CDR2: SGHTA, FQGNSA. Trimming left V 1 base short and J 1 base short, with 7 bases between. The CDR3 DNA reads as TGTGCCAGCAGCTTAGATCTAGCGAACACTGAAGCTTTCTTT. Translated, it gives CASSLDLANTEAFF.

This clone was detected once. This chain joins TRBV11-3 and TRBJ2-3; D unclear. The CDR3 runs to 16 residues. CDR1 is SGHNT and CDR2 is YENEEA in the germline V gene. V was trimmed by 1 base and J by 0 bases, leaving 11 bases between them. The CDR3 sequence: CASSLGDRASTDTQYF. The DNA for the CDR3 is TGTGCCAGCAGCTTAGGAGATAGAGCTAGCACAGATACGCAGTATTTT.

The J gene is TRBJ2-1, the V gene TRBV7-6; 9 bases are shared with TRBD2. The CDR3 length is 16 residues. CDR1 is SGHVS and CDR2 is FNYEAQ in the germline V gene. The V and J ends lost 0 bases and 11 bases, in that order; junction bases with no gene match: 11. The CDR3 region has the DNA TGTGCCAGCAGCTTAGCGCTCGCGGGGGGGCATCGTAAGCAGTTCTTC. Encoded protein: CASSLALAGGHRKQFF.

The rearrangement uses TRBV10-3 and TRBJ2-5, with D uncertain. Germline CDR1 and CDR2: ENHRY and SYGVKD. This CDR3 region has 15 residues. V dropped 0 bases and J dropped 5 bases, with 13 bases sitting between them. The CDR3 reads CAISESTLFAETQYF. CDR3 in DNA: TGTGCCATCAGTGAGTCGACACTTTTCGCGGAGACCCAGTACTTC.

The gene calls are TRBV10-3 and TRBJ1-2; D remains ambiguous. Germline lookup yields CDR1 ENHRY and CDR2 SYGVKD. Trimming removed 10 bases from V and 2 bases from J, with 11 bases in between. CDR3 length: 12 amino acids. CDR3 amino acids: CATSTSNYGYTF. Here the CDR3 DNA reads TGTGCCACCTCGACAAGCAACTATGGCTACACCTTC.

The genes are TRBV5-1 and TRBJ1-4; possibly TRBD1 for D (6 bases). The CDR3 consists of 16 residues. Looked up from germline, CDR1 is SGHRS and CDR2 is YFSETQ. Deletions cut 3 bases from V and 4 bases from J, with 16 bases between. CDR3 DNA: TGCGCCAGCAGCTCCGGGACAACCCCTCTTAATGAAAAACTGTTTTTT. It encodes CASSSGTTPLNEKLFF. Looking up the rest from reference TRBV5-1 and TRBJ1-4 gives the full variable domain: KAGVTQTPRYLIKTRGQQVTLSCSPISGHRSVSWYQQTPGQGLQFLFEYFSETQRNKGNFPGRFSGRQFSNSRSEMNVSTLELGDSALYLCASSSGTTPLNEKLFFGSGTQLSVL.

The chain joins TRBV30 to TRBJ1-2; no firm D call. This CDR3 region has 13 residues. Germline CDR1 GTSNPN, CDR2 SVGIG (reference sequence). The V gene lost 2 bases and the J gene lost 4 bases, with 11 bases spanning the gap. CDR3 sequence (DNA): TGTGCCTGGAGTTTGGCGGTAGGCTATGGCTACACCTTC. This translates into CAWSLAVGYGYTF.

This chain joins TRBV6-5 and TRBJ1-5; D possibly corresponds to TRBD1 (5 bases). The CDR3 consists of 12 residues. Germline CDR1 reads MNHEY; CDR2 reads SVGAGI. Deletions cut 5 bases from V and 6 bases from J, with 8 bases between. As DNA, the CDR3 is TGTGCCAGCAGTCATCAGGGTCAGCCCCAGCATTTT. As protein: CASSHQGQPQHF.

V gene TRBV18 combines with J gene TRBJ2-1, with a possible D match to TRBD1 (5 bases). Per the germline V gene, CDR1 is KGHSH and CDR2 is LQKENI. V was trimmed by 0 bases and J by 6 bases, leaving 15 bases between them. The CDR3 extends over 16 amino acids. This CDR3 reads CASSPPSRAPINEQFF. The CDR3 coding sequence is TGTGCCAGCTCACCACCTTCCAGGGCCCCAATCAATGAGCAGTTCTTC.

V gene TRBV2 combines with J gene TRBJ1-1, with D uncertain. The germline V and J ends were trimmed by 4 bases and 0 bases, with 9 bases remaining between them. Germline CDR1 is SNHLY and CDR2 is FYNNEI. The CDR3 has 14 amino acids. The CDR3 protein is CASSVEGLNTEAFF. As DNA, the CDR3 is TGTGCCAGCAGTGTCGAGGGCCTGAACACTGAAGCTTTCTTT.

Note on this clone: Other DNA sequences of this sample code for an identical CDR3. The rearrangement links TRBV5-1 to TRBJ1-5; 9 bases align to TRBD1. With V trimmed by 0 bases and J by 6 bases, 4 bases remained unmatched. This CDR3 has 15 amino acids. Germline-derived CDR1 and CDR2 are SGHRS and YFSETQ. The chain's CDR3 is CASSLDTGGGQPQHF. CDR3 bases: TGCGCCAGCAGCTTGGACACAGGGGGCGGTCAGCCCCAGCATTTT.

The rearrangement links TRBV9 to TRBJ1-1; D unresolved. Trimming left V 4 bases short and J 6 bases short, with 13 bases between. CDR3 size: 13 residues. Germline V gene data show CDR1 as SGDLS and CDR2 as YYNGEE. The CDR3 is CASSPPRRSEAFF. CDR3 DNA sequence: TGTGCCAGCAGCCCCCCCCGGCGGTCTGAAGCTTTCTTT.

This chain links TRBV7-2 with TRBJ1-2; a weak D match, TRBD1 (5 bases). Trimming left V 2 bases short and J 0 bases short, with 10 bases between. The CDR3 is 15 amino acids. CDR1 is SGHTA, CDR2 FQGNSA, per germline. In nucleotides, the CDR3 is TGTGCCAGCAGCTTATCCGCCAGGGCTAACTATGGCTACACCTTC. Translation: CASSLSARANYGYTF.

The gene calls are TRBV6-1 and TRBJ1-2; TRBD1 matches at 11 bases. The CDR3 is made up of 15 amino acids. Germline loops: CDR1 MNHNS, CDR2 SASEGT. V dropped 4 bases and J dropped 3; count of bases not matched to a gene: 4. CDR3 amino acids: CASSGGQGGDYGYTF. CDR3 coding DNA: TGTGCCAGCAGTGGGGGACAGGGGGGAGACTATGGCTACACCTTC.

This chain links TRBV10-1 with TRBJ2-7; TRBD2 matches at 11 bases. The CDR3 loop spans 17 amino acids. Germline-derived CDR1 and CDR2 are WNHNN and SYGVQD (reference sequence). V gave up 0 bases and J gave up 0 bases; unmatched junction bases: 4. The CDR3 protein is CASSESQLAGDSYEQYF. As DNA, the CDR3 is TGCGCCAGCAGTGAGTCGCAACTAGCGGGGGACTCCTACGAGCAGTACTTC.

V usage is TRBV29-1 and J usage is TRBJ2-3; 7 nucleotides match TRBD2. This CDR3 region has 15 residues. With 6 bases clipped from V and 0 bases from J, the junction kept 9 bases outside the gene matches. CDR1 and CDR2 (germline): SQVTM, ANQGSEA. CDR3 sequence (DNA): TGCAGCGTCGAGCCTAGCGGTTATAGCACAGATACGCAGTATTTT. Amino acids: CSVEPSGYSTDTQYF.

This clone has a single count. The rearrangement uses TRBV5-6 and TRBJ1-4; TRBD1 aligns across 12 bases. Trimming removed 4 bases from V and 3 bases from J; junction bases left unmatched: 4. CDR3 length equals 16 residues. CDR1 SGHDT and CDR2 YYEEEE come from the germline V gene. DNA for the CDR3: TGTGCCAGCAGCGGGGGACAGGGGGCGCCTAATGAAAAACTGTTTTTT. Encoded protein: CASSGGQGAPNEKLFF.

V and J are TRBV7-8 and TRBJ1-1; perhaps TRBD1 as D (5 bases). From germline, CDR1 is SGHVS and CDR2 FQNEAQ. Trimming stripped 1 base from V and 0 bases from J, with 9 bases between. The CDR3 runs 15 residues. DNA for the CDR3: TGTGCCAGCAGCTTAGTTCGGGGGATGAACACTGAAGCTTTCTTT. Translation: CASSLVRGMNTEAFF.

This chain joins TRBV30 and TRBJ1-1, with 7 bases aligning to TRBD1. CDR1 GTSNPN and CDR2 SVGIG come from the germline V gene (reference sequence). V lost 8 bases and J lost 7; bases outside the gene matches: 10. This CDR3 is built from 12 residues. The CDR3 nucleotides are TGTGCCCCACTGGACAGGTCCGATGAAGCTTTCTTT. Its protein is CAPLDRSDEAFF.